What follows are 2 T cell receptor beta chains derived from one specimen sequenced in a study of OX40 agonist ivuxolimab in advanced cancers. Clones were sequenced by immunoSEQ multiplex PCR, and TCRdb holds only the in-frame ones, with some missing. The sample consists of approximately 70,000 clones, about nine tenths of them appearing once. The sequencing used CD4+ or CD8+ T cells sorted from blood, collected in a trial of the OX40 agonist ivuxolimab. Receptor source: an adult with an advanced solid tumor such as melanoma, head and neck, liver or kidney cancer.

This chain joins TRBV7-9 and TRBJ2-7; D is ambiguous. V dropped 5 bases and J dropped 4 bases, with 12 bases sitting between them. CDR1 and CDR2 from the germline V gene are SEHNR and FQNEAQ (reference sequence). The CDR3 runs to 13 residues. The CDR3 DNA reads TGTGCCAGCAGCCCCGAGGCCTTATACGAGCAGTACTTC. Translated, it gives CASSPEALYEQYF.

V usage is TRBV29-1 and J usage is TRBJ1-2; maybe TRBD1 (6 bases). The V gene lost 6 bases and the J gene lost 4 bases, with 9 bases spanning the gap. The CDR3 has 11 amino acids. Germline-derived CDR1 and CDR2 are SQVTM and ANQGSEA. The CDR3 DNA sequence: TGCAGCGTGGGGGCTGGCTATGGCTACACCTTC. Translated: CSVGAGYGYTF.